The 8 T cell receptor beta chains listed next were all sequenced from one sample in a study of T-cell reconstitution after alpha-beta-depleted transplantation in children. A TCRbeta library incorporating unique molecular identifiers was prepared. TCRdb redid the calling of the PCR reads with MiXCR, one entry per CDR3 protein. The sample yields about 230,000 distinct CDR3 sequences, approximately 9.9% seen once. The sample was PBMCs from the stem cell graft donor, taken from the stem cell graft. The receptors were sampled from a human donor who donated a stem cell graft to a child with SCID.

There are many counts of this clonotype. The chain couples TRBV20-1 to TRBJ2-3; 11 positions agree with TRBD2. This CDR3 comprises 15 residues. Trimming cost V 2 bases and J 5 bases; bases outside gene matches: 6. The V gene's germline CDR1 is DFQATT and CDR2 SNEGSKA (reference sequence). CDR3 amino acids: CSARTSGGRRDTQYF. The CDR3, as DNA: TGCAGTGCTAGAACTAGCGGGGGAAGGAGAGATACGCAGTATTTT.

This clonotype was found many times. V and J are TRBV12-3 or TRBV12-4 and TRBJ1-2, with D perhaps matching TRBD1 (5 bases). The CDR3 has 15 residues. V was clipped by 3 bases and J by 2 bases, with 13 bases between them. In DNA form, the CDR3 reads TGTGCCAGCAGTTTTTGGGGGGGGGACAACTATGGCTACACCTTC. Residues: CASSFWGGDNYGYTF.

In its sample, this clonotype was seen many times. The chain combines TRBV12-3 or TRBV12-4 with TRBJ1-3; D gene ambiguous. The CDR3 loop spans 13 amino acids. Trimming pared 7 bases from V and 4 bases from J, leaving 11 bases between. CDR3 protein: CASTVSRGNTIYF. CDR3 nucleotides: TGTGCCAGCACCGTCAGTAGGGGAAACACCATATATTTT.

This clonotype was picked up many times. The chain carries TRBV7-2 and TRBJ2-2; D gene uncertain. The CDR3 length is 12 residues. Germline values: CDR1 SGHTA, CDR2 FQGNSA. V lost 5 bases to trimming and J lost 6 bases, with 7 bases between them. The CDR3 here is CASSTPPGELFF. The CDR3, as DNA: TGTGCCAGCAGCACCCCCCCCGGGGAGCTGTTTTTT.

This clonotype was counted a few times. This rearrangement joins TRBV20-1 to TRBJ2-3; 7 bases line up with TRBD2. This CDR3 comprises 14 residues. Losses at the gene ends were 7 bases for V and 6 bases for J; bases not matched to a gene: 13. Germline V gives CDR1 DFQATT, CDR2 SNEGSKA (reference sequence). CDR3 sequence (DNA): TGCAGTGTATACGGGACTAACGGATGGGATACGCAGTATTTT. Translation: CSVYGTNGWDTQYF.

At least ten counts were recorded for this clonotype. The J gene is TRBJ1-5, the V gene TRBV20-1, with 7 nucleotides matching TRBD1. V lost 6 bases to trimming and J lost 4 bases; unmatched junction nucleotides: 12. Germline V gives CDR1 DFQATT, CDR2 SNEGSKA (reference sequence). The CDR3 has 15 amino acids. Here the CDR3 reads CSANPNGRGNQPQHF. The CDR3 DNA reads TGCAGTGCCAACCCGAATGGCAGGGGGAATCAGCCCCAGCATTTT.

This clonotype has a single count. The chain has TRBV6-1 and TRBJ1-1; D may be TRBD1 (6 bases). This CDR3 has 13 amino acids. The germline V and J ends were trimmed by 2 bases and 7 bases, with 11 bases remaining between them. Germline V gene data show CDR1 as MNHNS and CDR2 as SASEGT. CDR3 region: CASSERDIHEAFF. CDR3 coding DNA: TGTGCCAGCAGTGAAAGGGACATCCATGAAGCTTTCTTT.

This clonotype was recorded many times. The chain links TRBV20-1 to TRBJ1-6; possibly TRBD1 for D (6 bases). CDR1 is DFQATT and CDR2 is SNEGSKA in the germline V gene (reference sequence). This CDR3 has 16 amino acids. Trimming removed 5 bases from V and 4 bases from J, with 18 bases in between. In nucleotides, the CDR3 is TGCAGTGCTGGGTTGTTTGGACAGAGTTATAATTCACCCCTCCACTTT. The encoded protein is CSAGLFGQSYNSPLHF.